The 23 T cell receptor beta chains below come from one sample, sequenced in a study of molecular identifiers for immune sequencing clone quantification. TCRdb passed the PCR reads through MiXCR, listing each CDR3 protein once. The top ten hold roughly 10% of the sample, which has about 97,000 distinct CDR3 sequences, about 32% seen once. Sample: naive CD8+ T cells from blood, with Jurkat cell RNA spiked in. Subset described: FACS-sorted CD8+CD4-CCR7+CD45RA+ naive T cells. The receptors here all came from a human donor in good health. Some libraries in this study had Jurkat cell RNA spiked in.

This clonotype has just a few counts. The V and J genes are TRBV28 and TRBJ1-3, with D unclear. Trimming pared 3 bases from V and 4 bases from J, leaving 13 bases between. Germline values: CDR1 MDHEN, CDR2 SYDVKM. This CDR3 has 15 residues. CDR3: CASSFGPNEGNTIYF. In DNA form, the CDR3 reads TGTGCCAGCAGTTTCGGCCCTAACGAGGGAAACACCATATATTTT.

On this clonotype: The junction differs from germline at one of its ends, possibly a read error. V usage is TRBV15 and J usage is TRBJ2-5, with TRBD1 identical over 8 bases. The CDR3 has 16 amino acids. In germline, CDR1 is LNHNV, CDR2 YYDKDF (reference sequence). The CDR3 sequence is CATSRDYGTGQETQHF. The CDR3 nucleotides read TGTGCCACCAGCAGAGATTACGGGACAGGACAAGAGACCCAGCACTTC.

The rearrangement joins TRBV5-4 to TRBJ2-2; a possible D gene is TRBD2 (6 bases). Germline V gene sequence: CDR1 SGHNT, CDR2 YYREEE (reference sequence). The V and J ends lost 2 bases and 3 bases respectively, with 11 bases between them. The CDR3 totals 15 residues. CDR3 in amino acids: CASSLLAEDTGELFF. As DNA, the CDR3 is TGTGCCAGCAGCTTATTAGCGGAAGACACCGGGGAGCTGTTTTTT.

The chain couples TRBV24-1 to TRBJ2-3, with D perhaps matching TRBD2 (6 bases). Germline V gene lookup returns CDR1 KGHDR and CDR2 SFDVKD. This CDR3 region has 16 residues. Between the trimmed V and J ends, which lost 3 bases and 4 bases, there was a span of 16 bases. The CDR3 here is CATSDHGGAPPDTQYF. In nucleotides, the CDR3 is TGTGCCACCAGTGATCACGGGGGAGCTCCCCCAGATACGCAGTATTTT.

The gene calls are TRBV29-1 and TRBJ2-1; the match to TRBD2 covers 11 bases. Germline CDR1 SQVTM, CDR2 ANQGSEA. The CDR3 consists of 14 residues. V lost 3 bases and J lost 9; bases outside the gene matches: 7. The CDR3 coding sequence is TGCAGCGTTGATACTAGCGGGAGCATCGGTGAGCAGTTCTTC. This encodes CSVDTSGSIGEQFF.

With respect to this clonotype: The CDR3 ends on some other residue instead of the conserved phenylalanine or tryptophan, so this is likely a read error. The chain employs TRBV6-5 and TRBJ2-2; 10 bases map to TRBD2. With 4 bases clipped from V and 4 bases from J, the junction kept 3 bases outside the gene matches. This CDR3 has 15 amino acids. Germline lookup yields CDR1 MNHEY and CDR2 SVGAGI. CDR3 DNA: TGTGCCAGCAGTTTCTCTAGCGGGAGCACCGGGGAGCTGTTTTAT. The encoded protein is CASSFSSGSTGELFY.

This clonotype has a count of ten or more. The chain carries TRBV29-1 and TRBJ2-3, with D possibly matching TRBD2 (6 bases). V lost 4 bases and J lost 5, with 28 bases in between. CDR1 and CDR2 from the germline V gene are SQVTM and ANQGSEA. The CDR3 extends over 18 amino acids. The CDR3 is CSVAASPTDRELLDTQYF. CDR3 bases: TGCAGCGTTGCGGCCAGCCCGACTGACCGGGAGCTACTAGATACGCAGTATTTT.

The V and J genes are TRBV27 and TRBJ2-1; TRBD1 matches 7 bases. This CDR3 contains 13 residues. The V segment lost 8 bases and the J segment 5 bases; nucleotides outside the gene matches: 6. From germline, CDR1 is MNHEY and CDR2 SMNVEV (reference sequence). The CDR3, as DNA: TGTGCCAGCGGCAGGACAGGCAACAATGAGCAGTTCTTC. It codes for CASGRTGNNEQFF.

Of note for this clonotype: An end of the junction does not agree with germline; a read error may underlie this. The V and J genes are TRBV7-8 and TRBJ2-2; either TRBD1 or TRBD2 may supply D (5 bases each). Germline V CDR1 and CDR2: SGHVS, FQNEAQ. This CDR3 has 14 amino acids. The CDR3 nucleotides read TGTGCCAGCAGCTTATCAGGGCCCACCGGGGAGCTGTTATTT. This sequence encodes CASSLSGPTGELLF.

The chain joins TRBV6-5 to TRBJ1-3; D is unresolved. The CDR3 has 17 residues. Trimming stripped 2 bases from V and 0 bases from J, with 14 bases between. The germline CDR1 and CDR2 sequences are MNHEY and SVGAGI. CDR3 DNA sequence: TGTGCCAGCAGTTACGACCCGTGGCCCAGCTCTGGAAACACCATATATTTT. Encoded protein: CASSYDPWPSSGNTIYF.

This clonotype was found a few times. V gene TRBV29-1 combines with J gene TRBJ2-7, with a possible D match to TRBD2 (5 bases). CDR3 length: 14 residues. Germline V gene data show CDR1 as SQVTM and CDR2 as ANQGSEA. V was shortened by 6 bases and J by 3 bases, with 18 bases between the two germline ends. The CDR3 sequence: CSVVFGPRDYEQYF. In DNA form, the CDR3 reads TGCAGCGTCGTATTTGGCCCCCGGGACTACGAGCAGTACTTC.

This clonotype has just a few counts. The genes are TRBV11-2 and TRBJ2-7; possible D gene TRBD1, 5 bases. V was clipped by 1 base and J by 2 bases, with 15 bases between them. The germline CDR1 and CDR2 sequences are SGHAT and FQNNGV. This CDR3 spans 16 amino acids. CDR3 nucleotides: TGTGCCAGCAGCTTAGGCAGGGTGACGGACACCTACGAGCAGTACTTC. Translated, it gives CASSLGRVTDTYEQYF.

V and J are TRBV4-1 and TRBJ2-7; possibly TRBD1 for D (6 bases). Between the trimmed V and J ends, which lost 1 base and 5 bases, there was a span of 15 bases. Germline CDR1 MGHRA, CDR2 YSYEKL. This CDR3 region has 15 residues. The CDR3 region is CASSQGQGRRDEQYF. The CDR3 DNA sequence: TGCGCCAGCAGCCAAGGGCAGGGGCGCAGGGACGAGCAGTACTTC.

This clonotype was recorded a few times. The rearrangement uses TRBV10-3 and TRBJ2-5, with 9 bases aligning to TRBD1. Unmatched junction bases numbered 12, after V lost 6 bases and J lost 4 bases. The CDR3 is 16 amino acids. Germline V gene data show CDR1 as ENHRY and CDR2 as SYGVKD. The CDR3 is CAIRSDRGIFAETQYF. In nucleotides, the CDR3 is TGTGCCATCAGATCGGACAGGGGCATTTTCGCAGAGACCCAGTACTTC.

The V and J genes are TRBV25-1 and TRBJ2-7; 7 bases are shared with TRBD2. This CDR3 is 15 amino acids long. The trim removed 3 bases at V and 1 base at J, leaving 6 bases unmatched. In germline, CDR1 is MGHDK, CDR2 SYGVNS. As DNA, the CDR3 is TGTGCCAGCAGTGACCCGATCGGGGGGTCCTACGAGCAGTACTTC. Translated, it gives CASSDPIGGSYEQYF.

V gene TRBV27 combines with J gene TRBJ2-7; TRBD2 aligns across 10 bases. Per the germline V gene, CDR1 is MNHEY and CDR2 is SMNVEV (reference sequence). The junction had 10 bases not matched to a gene; V was cut back by 7 bases and J by 4 bases. The CDR3 has 15 residues. The CDR3 sequence is CASTLRAGGGYEQYF. DNA for the CDR3: TGTGCCAGCACTCTCCGAGCGGGAGGGGGTTACGAGCAGTACTTC.

This clonotype was counted ten times or more. The genes are TRBV6-5 and TRBJ2-7, with 9 bases fitting TRBD2. The trim removed 2 bases at V and 4 bases at J, leaving 0 bases unmatched. The CDR3 has 13 amino acids. Germline assignment: CDR1 MNHEY and CDR2 SVGAGI. The CDR3 protein is CASSYAGGYEQYF. CDR3 coding DNA: TGTGCCAGCAGTTACGCGGGAGGGTACGAGCAGTACTTC.

The chain combines TRBV6-1 with TRBJ2-1; no definite D call. The germline V gene has CDR1 MNHNS and CDR2 SASEGT. The CDR3 extends over 11 amino acids. The CDR3 region is CDTRPYNEQFF. The CDR3 DNA reads TGTGACACCCGACCCTACAATGAGCAGTTCTTC.

This clonotype was seen at least ten times. The chain employs TRBV6-5 and TRBJ1-2; a possible D gene is TRBD1 (6 bases). There are 15 residues in the CDR3. Trimming cost V 2 bases and J 4 bases, with 14 bases left between them. Germline assignment: CDR1 MNHEY and CDR2 SVGAGI. As DNA, the CDR3 is TGTGCCAGCAGTTACCCGGGCAGGGGCATCTATGGCTACACCTTC. Protein sequence: CASSYPGRGIYGYTF.

With respect to this clonotype: The junction shows a germline mismatch at one end, possibly a read error. The chain has TRBV7-8 and TRBJ2-7; perhaps D is TRBD1 or TRBD2 (5 bases each). The germline CDR1 and CDR2 sequences are SGHVS and FQNEAQ. The CDR3 covers 16 residues. CDR3 nucleotide sequence: TGTACCAGCAGCTTAATGGGTAGAGGGCAGGGCTACGAGCAGTACTTC. Translated, it gives CTSSLMGRGQGYEQYF.

This sequence joins TRBV5-6 and TRBJ2-5; D could derive from TRBD1 or TRBD2 (6 bases each). CDR1 and CDR2 (germline): SGHDT, YYEEEE. The V gene lost 1 base and the J gene lost 2 bases, with 12 bases spanning the gap. The CDR3 has 15 residues. The CDR3: CASSLSRRGQETQYF. The CDR3, as DNA: TGTGCCAGCAGCTTGAGTAGGAGGGGGCAAGAGACCCAGTACTTC. The complete variable domain, with remaining parts taken from reference TRBV5-6 and TRBJ2-5, reads DAGVTQSPTHLIKTRGQQVTLRCSPKSGHDTVSWYQQALGQGPQFIFQYYEEEERQRGNFPDRFSGHQFPNYSSELNVNALLLGDSALYLCASSLSRRGQETQYFGPGTRLLVL.

Turning to this clonotype: A much more abundant neighbour one base away suggests this may be a read error. The rearrangement uses TRBV2 and TRBJ2-7, with D perhaps matching TRBD1 (5 bases). The CDR3 covers 14 residues. Germline loops: CDR1 SNHLY, CDR2 FYNNEI. CDR3 in amino acids: CASNPTESSYELYF. The DNA of the CDR3 is TGTGCCAGCAACCCGACAGAGAGCTCCTACGAGCTGTACTTC.

The chain recombines TRBV9 with TRBJ1-1, with a possible D match to TRBD1 (6 bases). This CDR3 region has 18 residues. V gave up 0 bases and J gave up 3 bases, with 21 bases separating them. Germline V lookup: CDR1 SGDLS, CDR2 YYNGEE. This CDR3 is CASSVAVGAREGDTEAFF. CDR3 DNA sequence: TGTGCCAGCAGCGTAGCTGTGGGGGCCCGGGAGGGGGACACTGAAGCTTTCTTT.